This is a list of T cell receptor beta chains from one sample in a study of cytomegalovirus exposure and HLA in healthy donors. The assay was immunoSEQ multiplex PCR, and TCRdb's table has in-frame clones only and misses some. The table lists some 150,000 clones, about 88% of them singletons. Material for sequencing was PBMCs. These receptors were taken from a woman younger than 30 in good health and CMV-seronegative. Each CDR3 is given with its conserved first and last residue. D genes are given only for firm matches. Only some rows state a clone size, as once, few, many or a class for expanded clones.

clone_size | d_call | j_call | v_call | cdr3_aa
NA | TRBD1 | TRBJ2-1 | TRBV10-3 | CAISESRPRGRQGSYNEQFF
NA | NA | TRBJ1-5 | TRBV25-1 | CASSETLQDSNQPQHF
NA | NA | TRBJ2-7 | TRBV10-1 | CASSPGVFYYEQYF
few | NA | TRBJ1-5 | TRBV7-2 | CASSLAHMRAYNQPQHF
once | TRBD1 | TRBJ1-2 | TRBV18 | CASSPKQGNYGYTF
NA | TRBD1 | TRBJ1-5 | TRBV5-6 | CASSITGDLRGNQPQHF
NA | NA | TRBJ2-7 | TRBV10-2 | CAAGTAEQYF
NA | NA | TRBJ2-5 | TRBV18 | CASSPQNGETQYF
NA | NA | NA | TRBV5-1 | CASSLQGGGYEQYF
few | NA | TRBJ1-4 | TRBV6-4 | CASSFDSSTNEKLFF
NA | TRBD2 | TRBJ2-3 | TRBV7-2 | CASSRTSGGALNTQYF
NA | TRBD2 | TRBJ2-2 | TRBV7-2 | CASSLDRSGGNTGELFF
NA | NA | TRBJ1-2 | TRBV28 | CASSLWGSPFYGYTF
NA | NA | NA | TRBV27 | CASSYLGGAGYEQYF
NA | NA | TRBJ1-2 | TRBV6-5 | CASSYSSRGAGGYTF
NA | NA | TRBJ2-1 | TRBV5-1 | CASSLGRRDYNEQFF
NA | TRBD1 | TRBJ1-5 | TRBV6-8 | CASSYPDRVGNQPQHF
NA | NA | NA | TRBV19 | CAREFYEQYF
NA | TRBD2 | TRBJ2-5 | TRBV7-9 | CSRDRLAGERSQETQYF
NA | TRBD2 | TRBJ2-7 | TRBV29-1 | CSVEDFGLAGGPGYEQYF
NA | TRBD2 | TRBJ2-5 | TRBV13 | CASSSTSGRHQETQYF
few | NA | TRBJ1-2 | TRBV30 | CAWSVNGQVTF
NA | NA | TRBJ2-7 | TRBV6-1 | CASRRRRGEQYF
NA | NA | TRBJ2-1 | TRBV7-2 | CASSLGHGGNNEQFF
few | TRBD1 | NA | TRBV4-1 | CASSQQGALFEQYF
NA | NA | TRBJ2-2 | TRBV9 | CASSAAPGLGTGELFF
few | NA | TRBJ2-7 | TRBV4-3 | CASSQDNGVYEQYF
few | NA | TRBJ1-6 | TRBV7-2 | CASSLQGYNSPLHF
NA | NA | TRBJ1-2 | TRBV2 | CASSEVGRYGYTF
few | NA | TRBJ2-1 | TRBV4-3 | CASSQPQKRPDNEQFF
few | NA | TRBJ1-2 | TRBV7-9 | CASSAIRVPGWTF
NA | NA | TRBJ2-5 | TRBV5-5 | CASSLAAGGYQETQYF
NA | NA | TRBJ1-2 | TRBV27 | CASSTTGETNYGYTF
NA | NA | TRBJ1-2 | TRBV27 | CASSFRGNYGYTF
NA | NA | TRBJ2-3 | TRBV27 | CASSINGDISFHTQYF
NA | TRBD2 | TRBJ2-7 | TRBV9 | CASSTGTSGRTYEQYF
NA | TRBD2 | TRBJ2-7 | TRBV28 | CASRGSGSSYEQYF
NA | NA | TRBJ2-2 | TRBV5-8 | CASSSRYFTGELFF
NA | TRBD1 | TRBJ2-1 | TRBV18 | CASSTTGGDWGNEQFF
NA | NA | TRBJ2-7 | TRBV25-1 | CASSVEGYPYEQYF
few | TRBD1 | TRBJ2-7 | TRBV5-1 | CASSFLTGAPGEQYF
once | NA | TRBJ1-2 | TRBV5-1 | CASSLGGPLANYGYTF
NA | NA | TRBJ1-4 | TRBV30 | CAWSAGMRMGKLFF
NA | TRBD1 | TRBJ1-6 | TRBV15 | CATSTPTRDSNSPLHF
NA | NA | NA | TRBV15 | CATSREGWQGGYEQYF
NA | TRBD1 | TRBJ1-5 | TRBV28 | CASSLGQGNQPQHF
NA | TRBD2 | TRBJ2-3 | TRBV18 | CASSPVLAGGSTDTQYF
NA | NA | TRBJ2-1 | TRBV2 | CASSAGKGDEQFF
NA | TRBD1 | TRBJ2-1 | TRBV29-1 | CSVEGFLLGQGSYNEQFF
NA | NA | TRBJ1-2 | TRBV4-2 | CASSQDGAASNYGYTF
NA | NA | TRBJ2-4 | TRBV19 | CASGVDFLGKNIQYF
once | NA | TRBJ1-2 | TRBV5-1 | CASSLTDRSGGYTF
NA | NA | TRBJ2-1 | TRBV4-1 | CASSHGSNEQFF
NA | NA | TRBJ2-7 | TRBV27 | CASSSTQQGPYEQYF